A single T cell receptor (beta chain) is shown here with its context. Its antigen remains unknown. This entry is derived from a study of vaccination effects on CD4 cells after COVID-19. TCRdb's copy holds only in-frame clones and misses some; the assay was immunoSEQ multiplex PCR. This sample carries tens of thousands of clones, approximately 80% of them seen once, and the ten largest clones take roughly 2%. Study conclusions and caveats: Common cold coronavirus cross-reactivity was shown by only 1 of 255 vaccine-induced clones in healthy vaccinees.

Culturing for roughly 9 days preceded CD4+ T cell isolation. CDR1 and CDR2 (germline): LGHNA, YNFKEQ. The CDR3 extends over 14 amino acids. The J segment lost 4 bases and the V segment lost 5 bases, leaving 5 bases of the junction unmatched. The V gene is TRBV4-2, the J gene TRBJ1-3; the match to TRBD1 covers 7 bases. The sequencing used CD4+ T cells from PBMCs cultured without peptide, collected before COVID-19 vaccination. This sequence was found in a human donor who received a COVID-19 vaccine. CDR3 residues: CASSVPGGGNTIYF. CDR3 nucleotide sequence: TGTGCCAGCAGCGTACCAGGGGGGGGAAACACCATATATTTT.